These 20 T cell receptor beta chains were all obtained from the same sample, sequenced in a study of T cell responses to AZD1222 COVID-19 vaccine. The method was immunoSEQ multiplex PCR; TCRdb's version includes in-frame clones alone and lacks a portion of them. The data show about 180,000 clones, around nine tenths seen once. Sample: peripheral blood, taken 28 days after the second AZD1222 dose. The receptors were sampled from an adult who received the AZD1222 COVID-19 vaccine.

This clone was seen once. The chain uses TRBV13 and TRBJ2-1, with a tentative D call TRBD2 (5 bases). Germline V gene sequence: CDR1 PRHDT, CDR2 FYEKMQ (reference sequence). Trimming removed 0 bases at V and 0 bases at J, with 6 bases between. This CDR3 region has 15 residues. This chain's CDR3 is CASSLGGGSYNEQFF. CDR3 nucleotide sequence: TGTGCCAGCAGCTTAGGAGGAGGCTCCTACAATGAGCAGTTCTTC.

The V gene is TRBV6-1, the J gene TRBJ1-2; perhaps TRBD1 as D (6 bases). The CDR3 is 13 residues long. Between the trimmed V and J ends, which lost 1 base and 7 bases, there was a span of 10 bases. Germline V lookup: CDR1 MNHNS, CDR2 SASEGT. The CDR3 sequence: CASSEDRDGGYTF. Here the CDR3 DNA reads TGTGCCAGCAGTGAAGACAGGGATGGTGGCTACACCTTC.

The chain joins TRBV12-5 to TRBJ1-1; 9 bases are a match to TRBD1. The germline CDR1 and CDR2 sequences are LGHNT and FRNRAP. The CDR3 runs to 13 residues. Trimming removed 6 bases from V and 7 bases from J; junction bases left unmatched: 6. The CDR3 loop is CASGLGQGIEAFF. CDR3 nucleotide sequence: TGTGCTAGTGGACTGGGACAGGGAATTGAAGCTTTCTTT.

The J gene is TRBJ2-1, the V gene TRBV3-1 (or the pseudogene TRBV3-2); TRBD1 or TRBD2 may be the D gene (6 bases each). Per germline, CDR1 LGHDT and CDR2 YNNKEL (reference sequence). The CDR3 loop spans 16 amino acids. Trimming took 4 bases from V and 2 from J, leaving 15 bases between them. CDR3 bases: TGTGCCAGCAGCCTAGGGGGAGGATCGCCCTACAATGAGCAGTTCTTC. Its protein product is CASSLGGGSPYNEQFF.

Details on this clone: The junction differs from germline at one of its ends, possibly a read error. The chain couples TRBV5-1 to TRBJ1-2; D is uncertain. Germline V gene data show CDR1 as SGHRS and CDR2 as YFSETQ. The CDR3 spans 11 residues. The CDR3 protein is CASSPTEEVFF. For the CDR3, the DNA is TGCGCCAGCAGCCCTACCGAGGAGGTTTTCTTC.

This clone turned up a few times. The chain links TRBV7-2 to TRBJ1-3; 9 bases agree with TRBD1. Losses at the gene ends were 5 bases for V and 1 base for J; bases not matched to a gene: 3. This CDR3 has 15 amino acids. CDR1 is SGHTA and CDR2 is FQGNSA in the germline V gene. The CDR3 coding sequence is TGTGCCAGCAGCCCTGACAGGGGGTCTGGAAACACCATATATTTT. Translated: CASSPDRGSGNTIYF. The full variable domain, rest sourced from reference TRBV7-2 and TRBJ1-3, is GAGVSQSPSNKVTEKGKDVELRCDPISGHTALYWYRQSLGQGLEFLIYFQGNSAPDKSGLPSDRFSAERTGGSVSTLTIQRTQQEDSAVYLCASSPDRGSGNTIYFGEGSWLTVV.

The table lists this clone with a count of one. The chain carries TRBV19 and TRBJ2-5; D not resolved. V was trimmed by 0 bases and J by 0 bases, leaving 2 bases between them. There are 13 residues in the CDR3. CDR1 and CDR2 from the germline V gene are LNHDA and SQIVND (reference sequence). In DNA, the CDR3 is TGTGCCAGTAGTATAGAGTACCAAGAGACCCAGTACTTC. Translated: CASSIEYQETQYF.

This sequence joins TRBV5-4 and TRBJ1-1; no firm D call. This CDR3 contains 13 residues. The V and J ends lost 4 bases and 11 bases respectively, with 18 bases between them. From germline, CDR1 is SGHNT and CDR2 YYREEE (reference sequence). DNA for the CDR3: TGTGCCAGCAGCCTTGGGGAGGGCCTGGGGGCTTTCTTT. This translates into CASSLGEGLGAFF.

CDR3 sequence: CASSLNRGNTGELFF. The CDR3 nucleotides are TGTGCCAGCAGCCTCAATCGGGGAAACACCGGGGAGCTGTTTTTT. This rearrangement joins TRBV3-1 (or the pseudogene TRBV3-2) to TRBJ2-2; D is possibly TRBD2 (5 bases). The CDR3 sequence is 15 residues long. V shed 4 bases and J shed 2 bases, with 11 bases lying between them. Germline-derived CDR1 and CDR2 are LGHDT and YNNKEL (reference sequence).

The CDR3 DNA sequence: TGCAGTGCTAGTAGTAGCGGGGGGACAGATACGCAGTATTTT. Translated, it gives CSASSSGGTDTQYF. This chain links TRBV20-1 with TRBJ2-3, with 10 bases identical to TRBD2. V was clipped by 3 bases and J by 3 bases; unmatched bases: 3. This CDR3 has 14 residues. Germline CDR1 and CDR2: DFQATT and SNEGSKA (reference sequence).

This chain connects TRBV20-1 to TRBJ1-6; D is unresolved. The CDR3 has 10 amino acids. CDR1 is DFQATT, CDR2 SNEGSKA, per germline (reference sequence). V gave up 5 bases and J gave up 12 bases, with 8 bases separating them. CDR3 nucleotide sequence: TGCAGTGCTCTACTTGGACCCCTCCACTTT. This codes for CSALLGPLHF.

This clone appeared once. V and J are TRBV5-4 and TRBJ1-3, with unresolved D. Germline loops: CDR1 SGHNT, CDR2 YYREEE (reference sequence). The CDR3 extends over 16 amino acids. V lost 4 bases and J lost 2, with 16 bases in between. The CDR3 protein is CASSPQSGVAGNTIYF. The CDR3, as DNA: TGTGCCAGCAGCCCCCAGTCGGGAGTGGCTGGAAACACCATATATTTT. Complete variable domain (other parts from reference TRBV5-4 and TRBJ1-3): ETGVTQSPTHLIKTRGQQVTLRCSSQSGHNTVSWYQQALGQGPQFIFQYYREEENGRGNFPPRFSGLQFPNYSSELNVNALELDDSALYLCASSPQSGVAGNTIYFGEGSWLTVV.

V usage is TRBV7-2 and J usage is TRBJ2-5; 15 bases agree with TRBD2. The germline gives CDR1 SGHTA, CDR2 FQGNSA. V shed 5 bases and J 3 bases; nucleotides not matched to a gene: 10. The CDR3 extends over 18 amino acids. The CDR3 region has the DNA TGTGCCAGCAGCCAAAGCCCCGGGACTAGCGGGGGGAAAGAGACCCAGTACTTC. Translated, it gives CASSQSPGTSGGKETQYF.

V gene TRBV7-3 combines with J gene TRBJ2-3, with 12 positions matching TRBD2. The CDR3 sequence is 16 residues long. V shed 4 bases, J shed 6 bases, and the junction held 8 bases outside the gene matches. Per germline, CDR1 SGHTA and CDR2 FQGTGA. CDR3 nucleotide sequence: TGTGCCAGCAGCTCCACCCTAGCGGGGGGGTTTGATACGCAGTATTTT. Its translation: CASSSTLAGGFDTQYF.

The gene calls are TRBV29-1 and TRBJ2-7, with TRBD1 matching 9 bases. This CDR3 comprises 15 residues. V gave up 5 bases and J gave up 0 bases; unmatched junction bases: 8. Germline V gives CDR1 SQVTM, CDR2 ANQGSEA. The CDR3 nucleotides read TGCAGCGTTATGGACAGGGGCTTAAGCTCCTACGAGCAGTACTTC. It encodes CSVMDRGLSSYEQYF.

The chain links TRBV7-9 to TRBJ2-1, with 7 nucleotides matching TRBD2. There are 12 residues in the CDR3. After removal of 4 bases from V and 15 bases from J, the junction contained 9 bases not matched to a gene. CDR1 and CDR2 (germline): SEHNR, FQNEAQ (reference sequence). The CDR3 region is CASSSIAGEWFF. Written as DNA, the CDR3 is TGTGCCAGCAGCTCGATCGCGGGAGAATGGTTCTTC.

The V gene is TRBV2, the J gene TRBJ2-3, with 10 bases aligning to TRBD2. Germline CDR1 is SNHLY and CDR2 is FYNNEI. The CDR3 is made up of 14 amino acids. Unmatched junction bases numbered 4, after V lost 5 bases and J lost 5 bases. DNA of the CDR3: TGTGCCAGCAGTCTTAGCGGGAGGAAAGATACGCAGTATTTT. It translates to CASSLSGRKDTQYF.

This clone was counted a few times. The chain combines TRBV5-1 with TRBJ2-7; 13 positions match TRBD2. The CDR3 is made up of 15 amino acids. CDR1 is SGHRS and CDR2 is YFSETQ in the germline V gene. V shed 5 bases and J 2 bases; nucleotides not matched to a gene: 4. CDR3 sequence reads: CASRVTSGRTYEQYF. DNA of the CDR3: TGCGCCAGCAGGGTGACTAGCGGGAGGACCTACGAGCAGTACTTC.

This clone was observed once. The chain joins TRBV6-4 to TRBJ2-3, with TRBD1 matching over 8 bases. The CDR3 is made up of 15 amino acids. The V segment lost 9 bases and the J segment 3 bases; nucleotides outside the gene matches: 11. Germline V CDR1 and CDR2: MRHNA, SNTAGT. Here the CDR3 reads CASSILDRVTDTQYF. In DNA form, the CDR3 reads TGTGCCAGTTCGATCTTGGACAGGGTAACAGATACGCAGTATTTT.

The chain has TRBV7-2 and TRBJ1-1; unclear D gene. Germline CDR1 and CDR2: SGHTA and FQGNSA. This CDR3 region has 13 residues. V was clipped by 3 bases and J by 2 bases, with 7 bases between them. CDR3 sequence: CASSFTDNTEAFF. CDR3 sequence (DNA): TGTGCCAGCAGCTTCACGGACAACACTGAAGCTTTCTTT.